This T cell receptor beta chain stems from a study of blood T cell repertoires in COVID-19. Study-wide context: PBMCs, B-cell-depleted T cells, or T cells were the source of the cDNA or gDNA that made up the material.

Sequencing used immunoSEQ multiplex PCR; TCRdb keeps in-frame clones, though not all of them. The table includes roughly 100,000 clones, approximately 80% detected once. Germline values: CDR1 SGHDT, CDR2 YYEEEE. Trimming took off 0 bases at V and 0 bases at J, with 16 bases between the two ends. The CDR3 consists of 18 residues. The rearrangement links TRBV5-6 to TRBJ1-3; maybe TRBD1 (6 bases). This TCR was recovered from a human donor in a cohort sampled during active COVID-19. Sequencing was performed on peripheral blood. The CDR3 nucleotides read TGTGCCAGCAGCTTGGCGGGCAGGGGTTACCACTCTGGAAACACCATATATTTT. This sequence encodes CASSLAGRGYHSGNTIYF.